Shown below are 26 T cell receptor beta chains from a single sample sequenced in a study of control samples from healthy donors and cancer patients. Clones were sequenced by immunoSEQ multiplex PCR, and TCRdb holds only the in-frame ones, with some missing. The sample holds 100,000 to 150,000 clones, over 85% seen once. Sequenced input: PBMCs. Every receptor here comes from a man aged 50-60 years with head and neck cancer.

Turning to this clone: Mismatch with germline at one junction end may stem from a read error. J is TRBJ2-2 and V is TRBV6-4; weak D call: TRBD2 (5 bases). The germline CDR1 and CDR2 sequences are MRHNA and SNTAGT. The CDR3 totals 13 residues. CDR3 loop: CASSLFGTGELLF. CDR3 bases: TGTGCCAGCAGTCTTTTCGGTACCGGGGAGCTGCTTTTT.

This clone was seen a single time. This chain connects TRBV25-1 to TRBJ2-5, with D uncertain. This CDR3 is 14 amino acids long. Trimming left V 2 bases short and J 7 bases short, with 14 bases between. Germline V gene lookup returns CDR1 MGHDK and CDR2 SYGVNS. Here the CDR3 DNA reads TGTGCCAGCAGTGAAATGGTACCCTTTGGGACCCAGTACTTC. It yields the protein CASSEMVPFGTQYF.

The rearrangement joins TRBV13 to TRBJ2-7; D may correspond to TRBD1 or TRBD2 (5 bases each). The CDR3 consists of 14 residues. CDR1 and CDR2 from the germline V gene are PRHDT and FYEKMQ (reference sequence). Trimming stripped 5 bases from V and 3 bases from J, with 14 bases between. DNA of the CDR3: TGTGCCAGCAGCCTACGGGACGGAGACTACGAGCAGTACTTC. It is translated as CASSLRDGDYEQYF.

V gene TRBV19 combines with J gene TRBJ1-1; D remains ambiguous. The length of the CDR3 is 14 residues. V dropped 2 bases and J dropped 1 base, with 8 bases sitting between them. Germline CDR1 is LNHDA and CDR2 is SQIVND (reference sequence). CDR3 coding DNA: TGTGCCAGTAGTATAAAGGCAGGGAACACTGAAGCTTTCTTT. This gives the protein CASSIKAGNTEAFF. The variable domain in full, completed from reference TRBV19 and TRBJ1-1, reads DGGITQSPKYLFRKEGQNVTLSCEQNLNHDAMYWYRQDPGQGLRLIYYSQIVNDFQKGDIAEGYSVSREKKESFPLTVTSAQKNPTAFYLCASSIKAGNTEAFFGQGTRLTVV.

V is TRBV5-1 and J is TRBJ2-1; tentatively, D is TRBD1 (6 bases). This CDR3 has 13 amino acids. Trimming cost V 2 bases and J 4 bases, with 7 bases left between them. Germline V gene data show CDR1 as SGHRS and CDR2 as YFSETQ. CDR3 residues: CASSFTGYNEQFF. CDR3 in DNA: TGCGCCAGCAGCTTCACAGGGTACAATGAGCAGTTCTTC. Combining the CDR3 with reference TRBV5-1 and TRBJ2-1 gives the whole variable domain KAGVTQTPRYLIKTRGQQVTLSCSPISGHRSVSWYQQTPGQGLQFLFEYFSETQRNKGNFPGRFSGRQFSNSRSEMNVSTLELGDSALYLCASSFTGYNEQFFGPGTRLTVL.

This chain links TRBV28 with TRBJ2-1; 12 positions match TRBD2. Germline CDR1 reads MDHEN; CDR2 reads SYDVKM. V dropped 3 bases and J dropped 10; count of bases not matched to a gene: 7. CDR3 length equals 15 residues. The CDR3 spells CASSLGGLAGREQFF. Written as DNA, the CDR3 is TGTGCCAGCAGTTTGGGAGGACTAGCGGGACGAGAGCAGTTCTTC.

The chain has TRBV28 and TRBJ2-1, with D perhaps TRBD2 (6 bases). Germline loops: CDR1 MDHEN, CDR2 SYDVKM. This CDR3 spans 13 amino acids. V gave up 6 bases and J gave up 4 bases, with 10 bases separating them. The CDR3 protein is CASSSAGYNEQFF. The CDR3 coding sequence is TGTGCCAGCAGCTCAGCGGGTTACAATGAGCAGTTCTTC.

The chain carries TRBV3-1 (or the pseudogene TRBV3-2) and TRBJ2-1; D remains ambiguous. The germline V gene has CDR1 LGHDT and CDR2 YNNKEL (reference sequence). Trimming removed 3 bases at V and 7 bases at J, with 13 bases between. CDR3 size: 14 residues. The CDR3, as DNA: TGTGCCAGCAGCCAGACAACGGATCGGAATGAGCAGTTCTTC. Its protein is CASSQTTDRNEQFF.

This chain joins TRBV2 and TRBJ2-1; D is ambiguous. The CDR3 spans 12 residues. The germline CDR1 and CDR2 sequences are SNHLY and FYNNEI. Trimming pared 9 bases from V and 2 bases from J, leaving 8 bases between. CDR3 sequence: CARGYTYNEQFF. The DNA for the CDR3 is TGTGCCAGGGGGTATACCTACAATGAGCAGTTCTTC.

The chain is built from TRBV19 and TRBJ1-2, with D perhaps TRBD1 (5 bases). This CDR3 has 16 amino acids. Germline values: CDR1 LNHDA, CDR2 SQIVND (reference sequence). Trimming took off 6 bases at V and 1 base at J, with 18 bases between the two ends. The CDR3 nucleotides are TGTGCCAGTAGCCTCTCGGGGGGATCGAATAACTATGGCTACACCTTC. This sequence encodes CASSLSGGSNNYGYTF.

This sequence joins TRBV12-3 or TRBV12-4 and TRBJ1-1; unclear D gene. The CDR3 spans 12 residues. The germline V and J ends were trimmed by 5 bases and 2 bases, with 6 bases remaining between them. The CDR3 is CASSLDNTEAFF. CDR3 in DNA: TGTGCCAGCAGTCTTGACAACACTGAAGCTTTCTTT.

A word on this clone: At one end the junction does not follow the germline gene, possibly because of a read error. V gene TRBV4-1 combines with J gene TRBJ2-1; 13 positions match TRBD2. Germline assignment: CDR1 MGHRA and CDR2 YSYEKL. This CDR3 has 17 residues. This CDR3 reads CPSSRPPGTSGRGEQFF. CDR3 in DNA: TGCCCCAGCAGCCGCCCCCCCGGAACTAGCGGGAGGGGGGAGCAGTTCTTC.

CDR3 sequence (DNA): TGTGCCACCAGTGCCCCCTCGGGGCTAGCGGGGGGTGACGGTAGCTCCTACGAGCAGTACTTC. The encoded protein is CATSAPSGLAGGDGSSYEQYF. The chain links TRBV24-1 to TRBJ2-7; 11 bases are a match to TRBD2. Germline V gives CDR1 KGHDR, CDR2 SFDVKD. CDR3 length equals 21 residues. With 5 bases clipped from V and 0 bases from J, the junction kept 20 bases outside the gene matches.

This sequence joins TRBV21-1 and TRBJ2-2; TRBD2, the table's D call, was not compared with the DNA. TRBV21-1 is a pseudogene. This CDR3 contains 18 residues. CDR3 coding DNA: TGTGCCAGCAGCAAAGCCCGAAGAAGCCGGGAGGACCCCGGGGAGCTGTTTTTT. It translates to CASSKARRSREDPGELFF.

Only one count was recorded for this clone. The V call is TRBV6-5, the J call TRBJ1-5; D is unresolved. The CDR3 sequence is 16 residues long. Germline CDR1 and CDR2: MNHEY and SVGAGI. V dropped 0 bases and J dropped 0 bases, with 9 bases sitting between them. CDR3 coding DNA: TGTGCCAGCAGTTACTCAGGACCGTATAGCAATCAGCCCCAGCATTTT. Translated, it gives CASSYSGPYSNQPQHF.

The rearrangement uses TRBV7-3 and TRBJ2-2; D may be TRBD1 (6 bases). Deletions cut 4 bases from V and 5 bases from J, with 14 bases between. The CDR3 is made up of 15 amino acids. The germline V gene has CDR1 SGHTA and CDR2 FQGTGA. This chain's CDR3 is CASSSGNRATGELFF. The CDR3 DNA reads TGTGCCAGCAGCTCGGGTAACAGGGCAACCGGGGAGCTGTTTTTT.

The rearrangement joins TRBV6-6 to TRBJ2-7; D not certain. V shed 6 bases and J shed 1 base, with 13 bases lying between them. The CDR3 loop spans 14 amino acids. Germline V CDR1 and CDR2: MNHNY, SVGAGI (reference sequence). CDR3 loop: CASRPGGVSYEQYF. CDR3 nucleotide sequence: TGTGCCAGCAGGCCTGGTGGGGTATCCTACGAGCAGTACTTC.

This clone was recorded once. The CDR3 is CARSLTGEDTEAFF. For the CDR3, the DNA is TGTGCCAGAAGCTTGACAGGGGAAGACACTGAAGCTTTCTTT. The chain combines TRBV5-3 with TRBJ1-1, with 7 bases that match TRBD1. TRBV5-3 is marked as an open reading frame, function uncertain. The CDR3 totals 14 residues. The junction had 3 bases not matched to a gene; V was cut back by 1 base and J by 3 bases.

The genes are TRBV12-3 or TRBV12-4 and TRBJ2-7, with D possibly matching TRBD1 (5 bases). This CDR3 region has 11 residues. Trimming took 6 bases from V and 7 from J, leaving 10 bases between them. CDR3 in DNA: TGTGCCAGCAGAAGGGGCGGAGAGCAGTACTTC. Its translation is CASRRGGEQYF.

The CDR3 sequence is CASSFTGDPYNEQFF. The CDR3, as DNA: TGTGCCAGCAGCTTTACAGGGGACCCTTACAATGAGCAGTTCTTC. The chain links TRBV13 to TRBJ2-1; 7 nucleotides line up with TRBD1. There are 15 residues in the CDR3. V lost 3 bases, J lost 4 bases, and 6 bases stayed unmatched. Germline CDR1 and CDR2: PRHDT and FYEKMQ (reference sequence).

The table lists this clone with a count of one. V gene TRBV6-5 combines with J gene TRBJ1-4; D remains unclear. Trimming removed 0 bases from V and 7 bases from J, with 12 bases in between. The CDR3 is 15 amino acids. In germline, CDR1 is MNHEY, CDR2 SVGAGI. The CDR3 DNA follows: TGTGCCAGCAGTTACTCGAATGGTTTGCCTGAAAAACTGTTTTTT. This codes for CASSYSNGLPEKLFF.

This clone was counted a single time. The V call is TRBV25-1, the J call TRBJ1-3, with D possibly being TRBD1 (6 bases). The CDR3 has 17 amino acids. Germline V gene data show CDR1 as MGHDK and CDR2 as SYGVNS. The V end was cut by 1 base, the J end by 0 bases, with 13 bases between. The CDR3 protein is CASSEFGGLSSGNTIYF. As DNA, the CDR3 is TGTGCCAGCAGTGAATTTGGGGGCCTAAGCTCTGGAAACACCATATATTTT.

This chain connects TRBV4-2 to TRBJ2-6; D possibly uses TRBD1 or TRBD2 (5 bases each). This CDR3 has 17 residues. V dropped 3 bases and J dropped 0 bases, with 12 bases sitting between them. CDR1 is LGHNA, CDR2 YNFKEQ, per germline. CDR3 loop: CASSQAGTNSGANVLTF. The CDR3 nucleotides are TGTGCCAGCAGCCAGGCAGGGACCAACTCTGGGGCCAACGTCCTGACTTTC.

The chain joins TRBV7-2 to TRBJ1-2; TRBD1 matches at 7 bases. Per the germline V gene, CDR1 is SGHTA and CDR2 is FQGNSA. The junction had 11 bases not matched to a gene; V was cut back by 7 bases and J by 9 bases. This CDR3 has 13 residues. The CDR3 DNA follows: TGTGCCAGCACCTCGGAACAGGGGATGAGCTACACCTTC. Translated, it gives CASTSEQGMSYTF.

As to this clone: Other DNA sequences from this sample encode an identical CDR3 as well. DNA of the CDR3: TGTGCCAGCTCACCCCGGTTGACAGGGGACACAGATACGCAGTATTTT. This sequence encodes CASSPRLTGDTDTQYF. The genes are TRBV18 and TRBJ2-3, with TRBD1 matching 8 bases. From germline, CDR1 is KGHSH and CDR2 LQKENI. V lost 3 bases to trimming and J lost 2 bases; unmatched junction nucleotides: 7. This CDR3 comprises 16 residues.

The chain couples TRBV5-4 to TRBJ2-7; 7 positions match TRBD2. The CDR3 extends over 15 amino acids. J lost 3 bases, V lost 4 bases, and 10 bases had no gene match. Per the germline V gene, CDR1 is SGHNT and CDR2 is YYREEE (reference sequence). CDR3 region: CASSPGTIQYYEQYF. DNA of the CDR3: TGTGCCAGCAGCCCCGGGACTATCCAATACTACGAGCAGTACTTC.